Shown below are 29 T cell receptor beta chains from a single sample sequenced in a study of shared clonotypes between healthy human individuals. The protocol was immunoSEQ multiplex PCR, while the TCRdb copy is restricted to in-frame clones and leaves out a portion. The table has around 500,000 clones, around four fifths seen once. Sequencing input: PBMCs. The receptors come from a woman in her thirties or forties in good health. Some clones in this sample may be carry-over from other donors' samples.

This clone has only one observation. As DNA, the CDR3 is TGTGCCAGTAGTGGGGATCTAGCCACTGAAGCTTTCTTT. This gives the protein CASSGDLATEAFF. The rearrangement joins TRBV19 to TRBJ1-1; the D is unclear. The germline V gene has CDR1 LNHDA and CDR2 SQIVND (reference sequence). V was trimmed by 5 bases and J by 4 bases, leaving 11 bases between them. CDR3 length: 13 amino acids.

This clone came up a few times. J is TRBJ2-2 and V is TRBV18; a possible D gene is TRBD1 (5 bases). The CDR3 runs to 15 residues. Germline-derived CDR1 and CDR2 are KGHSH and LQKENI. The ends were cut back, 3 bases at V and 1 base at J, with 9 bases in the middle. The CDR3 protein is CASSPTAMNTGELFF. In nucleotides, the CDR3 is TGTGCCAGCTCACCGACAGCTATGAACACCGGGGAGCTGTTTTTT.

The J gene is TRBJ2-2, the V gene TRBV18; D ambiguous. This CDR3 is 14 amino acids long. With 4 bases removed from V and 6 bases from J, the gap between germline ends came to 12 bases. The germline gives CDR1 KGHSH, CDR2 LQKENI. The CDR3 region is CASSLVEASGELFF. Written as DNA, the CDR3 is TGTGCCAGCTCACTCGTCGAGGCGTCCGGGGAGCTGTTTTTT.

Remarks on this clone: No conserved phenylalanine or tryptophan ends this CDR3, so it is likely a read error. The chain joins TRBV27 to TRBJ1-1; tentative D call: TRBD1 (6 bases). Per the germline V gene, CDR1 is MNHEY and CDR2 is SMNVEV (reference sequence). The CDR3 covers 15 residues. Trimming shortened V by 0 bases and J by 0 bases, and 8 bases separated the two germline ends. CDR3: CASSLSDRMNTEAFS. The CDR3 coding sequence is TGTGCCAGCAGTTTATCAGACAGGATGAACACTGAAGCTTTCTCT.

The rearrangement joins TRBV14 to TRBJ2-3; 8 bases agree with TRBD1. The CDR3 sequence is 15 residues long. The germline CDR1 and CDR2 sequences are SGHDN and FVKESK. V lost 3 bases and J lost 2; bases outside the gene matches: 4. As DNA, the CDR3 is TGTGCCAGCAGCCAGACAGGGGCGTTCACAGATACGCAGTATTTT. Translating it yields CASSQTGAFTDTQYF. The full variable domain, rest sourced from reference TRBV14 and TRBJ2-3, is EAGVTQFPSHSVIEKGQTVTLRCDPISGHDNLYWYRRVMGKEIKFLLHFVKESKQDESGMPNNRFLAERTGGTYSTLKVQPAELEDSGVYFCASSQTGAFTDTQYFGPGTRLTVL.

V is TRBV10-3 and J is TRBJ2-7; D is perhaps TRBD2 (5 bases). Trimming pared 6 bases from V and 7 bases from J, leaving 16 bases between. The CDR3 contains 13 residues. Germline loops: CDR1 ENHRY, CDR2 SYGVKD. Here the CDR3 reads CAISERDPEEQYF. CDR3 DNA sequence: TGTGCCATCAGCGAACGGGATCCGGAGGAGCAGTACTTC.

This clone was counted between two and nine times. The CDR3 loop is CASSRRAFSNEQFF. Written as DNA, the CDR3 is TGCGCCAGCAGCAGGAGGGCCTTTTCGAATGAGCAGTTCTTC. The rearrangement uses TRBV10-1 and TRBJ2-1; a weak D match, TRBD2 (6 bases). The V end lost 6 bases, the J end lost 7 bases, and 16 bases lay between the germline ends. The CDR3 runs to 14 residues. CDR1 is WNHNN and CDR2 is SYGVQD in the germline V gene (reference sequence).

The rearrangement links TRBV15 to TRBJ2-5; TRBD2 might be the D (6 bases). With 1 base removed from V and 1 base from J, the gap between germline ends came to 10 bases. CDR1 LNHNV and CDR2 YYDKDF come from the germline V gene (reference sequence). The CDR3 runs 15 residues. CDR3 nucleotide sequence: TGTGCCACCAGCAGAGGACTAGGGCCCCAAGAGACCCAGTACTTC. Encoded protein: CATSRGLGPQETQYF.

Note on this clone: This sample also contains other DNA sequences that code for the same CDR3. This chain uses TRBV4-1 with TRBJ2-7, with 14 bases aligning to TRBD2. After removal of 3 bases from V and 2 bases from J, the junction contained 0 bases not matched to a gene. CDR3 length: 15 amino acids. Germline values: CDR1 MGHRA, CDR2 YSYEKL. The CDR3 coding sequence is TGCGCCAGCAGCCAGGGACTAGCGGGAGCCTACGAGCAGTACTTC. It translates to CASSQGLAGAYEQYF.

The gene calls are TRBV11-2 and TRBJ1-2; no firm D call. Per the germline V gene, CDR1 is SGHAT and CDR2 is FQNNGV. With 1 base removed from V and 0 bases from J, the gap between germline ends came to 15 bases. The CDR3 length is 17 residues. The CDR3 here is CASSLAVTGTPNYGYTF. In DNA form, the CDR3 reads TGTGCCAGCAGCTTAGCGGTAACGGGCACTCCTAACTATGGCTACACCTTC.

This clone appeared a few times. The CDR3 DNA sequence: TGTGCCATAGCCCAAAACGGGGGACAAGAGACCCAGTACTTC. Amino acid sequence: CAIAQNGGQETQYF. The chain recombines TRBV10-3 with TRBJ2-5, with a possible D match to TRBD2 (6 bases). Per the germline V gene, CDR1 is ENHRY and CDR2 is SYGVKD. The ends were cut back, 9 bases at V and 2 bases at J, with 16 bases in the middle. This CDR3 region has 14 residues.

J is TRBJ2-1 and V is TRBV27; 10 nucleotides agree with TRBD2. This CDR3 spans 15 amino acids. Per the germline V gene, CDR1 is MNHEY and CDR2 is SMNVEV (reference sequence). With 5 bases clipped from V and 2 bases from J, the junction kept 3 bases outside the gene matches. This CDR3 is CASSPLAGAYNEQFF. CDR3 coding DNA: TGTGCCAGCAGTCCGCTAGCGGGGGCCTACAATGAGCAGTTCTTC.

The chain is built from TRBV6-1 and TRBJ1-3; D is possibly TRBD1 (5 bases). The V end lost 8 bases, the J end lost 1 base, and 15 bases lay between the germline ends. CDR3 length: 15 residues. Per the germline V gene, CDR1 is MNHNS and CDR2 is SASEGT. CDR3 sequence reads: CASLRDAVSGNTIYF. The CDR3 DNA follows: TGTGCCAGCCTCAGGGATGCTGTTTCTGGAAACACCATATATTTT.

DNA of the CDR3: TGTGCCAGCAGCTCCACACTAGCGGGGTCGGGAGATACGCAGTATTTT. It yields the protein CASSSTLAGSGDTQYF. The rearrangement joins TRBV11-2 to TRBJ2-3; 10 bases fit TRBD2. Germline V lookup: CDR1 SGHAT, CDR2 FQNNGV. The CDR3 has 16 residues. The trim removed 4 bases at V and 5 bases at J, leaving 9 bases unmatched.

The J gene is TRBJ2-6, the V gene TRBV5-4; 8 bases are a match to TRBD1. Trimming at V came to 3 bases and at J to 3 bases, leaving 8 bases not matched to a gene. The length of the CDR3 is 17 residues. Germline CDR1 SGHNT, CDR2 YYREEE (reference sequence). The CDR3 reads CASSSAAGGGGANVLTF. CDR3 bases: TGTGCCAGCAGCTCGGCGGCAGGGGGCGGTGGGGCCAACGTCCTGACTTTC.

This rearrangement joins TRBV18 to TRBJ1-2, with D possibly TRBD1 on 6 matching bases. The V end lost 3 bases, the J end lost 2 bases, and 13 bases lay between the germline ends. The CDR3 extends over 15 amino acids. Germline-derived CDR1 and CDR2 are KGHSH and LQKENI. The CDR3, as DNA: TGTGCCAGCTCACCCGGGACAAGCCCGAACTATGGCTACACCTTC. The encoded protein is CASSPGTSPNYGYTF.

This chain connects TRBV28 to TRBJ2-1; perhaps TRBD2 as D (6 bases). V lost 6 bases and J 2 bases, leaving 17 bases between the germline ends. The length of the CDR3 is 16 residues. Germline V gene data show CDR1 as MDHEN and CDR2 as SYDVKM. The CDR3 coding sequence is TGTGCCAGCAGCACCCCCTTTAGCGGCCCCTACAATGAGCAGTTCTTC. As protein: CASSTPFSGPYNEQFF. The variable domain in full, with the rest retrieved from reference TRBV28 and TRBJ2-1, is DVKVTQSSRYLVKRTGEKVFLECVQDMDHENMFWYRQDPGLGLRLIYFSYDVKMKEKGDIPEGYSVSREKKERFSLILESASTNQTSMYLCASSTPFSGPYNEQFFGPGTRLTVL.

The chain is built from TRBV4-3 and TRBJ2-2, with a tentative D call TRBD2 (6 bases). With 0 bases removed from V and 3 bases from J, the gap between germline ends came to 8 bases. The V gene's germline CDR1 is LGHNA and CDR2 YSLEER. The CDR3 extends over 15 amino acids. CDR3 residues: CASSQDGDYTGELFF. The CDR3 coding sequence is TGCGCCAGCAGCCAAGATGGGGACTACACCGGGGAGCTGTTTTTT.

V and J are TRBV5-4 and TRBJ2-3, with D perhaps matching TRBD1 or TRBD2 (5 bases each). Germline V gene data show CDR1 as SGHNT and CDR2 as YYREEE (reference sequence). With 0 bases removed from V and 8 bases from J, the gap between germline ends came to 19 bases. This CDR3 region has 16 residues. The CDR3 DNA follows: TGTGCCAGCAGCTTGGACAGCTCGAGGGGAGAGGTTACGCAGTATTTT. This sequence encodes CASSLDSSRGEVTQYF.

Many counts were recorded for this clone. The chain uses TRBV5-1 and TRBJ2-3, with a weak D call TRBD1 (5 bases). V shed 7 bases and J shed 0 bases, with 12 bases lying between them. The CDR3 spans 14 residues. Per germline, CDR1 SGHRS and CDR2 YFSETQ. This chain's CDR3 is CASLRGGSTDTQYF. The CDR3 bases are TGCGCCAGCTTAAGGGGCGGTAGCACAGATACGCAGTATTTT. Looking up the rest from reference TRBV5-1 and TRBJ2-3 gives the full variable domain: KAGVTQTPRYLIKTRGQQVTLSCSPISGHRSVSWYQQTPGQGLQFLFEYFSETQRNKGNFPGRFSGRQFSNSRSEMNVSTLELGDSALYLCASLRGGSTDTQYFGPGTRLTVL.

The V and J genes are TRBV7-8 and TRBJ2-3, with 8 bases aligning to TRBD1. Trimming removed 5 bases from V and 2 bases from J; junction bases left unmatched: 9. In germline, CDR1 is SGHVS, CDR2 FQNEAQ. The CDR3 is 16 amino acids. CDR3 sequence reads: CASSPRQGPDTDTQYF. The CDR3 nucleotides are TGTGCCAGCAGCCCAAGACAGGGGCCGGACACAGATACGCAGTATTTT.

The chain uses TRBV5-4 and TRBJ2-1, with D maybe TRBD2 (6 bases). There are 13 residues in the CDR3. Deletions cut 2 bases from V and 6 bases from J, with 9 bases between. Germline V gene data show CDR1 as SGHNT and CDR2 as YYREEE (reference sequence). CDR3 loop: CASSLVGGNEQFF. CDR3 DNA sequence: TGTGCCAGCAGCTTAGTGGGGGGCAATGAGCAGTTCTTC. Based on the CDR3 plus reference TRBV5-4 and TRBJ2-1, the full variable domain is ETGVTQSPTHLIKTRGQQVTLRCSSQSGHNTVSWYQQALGQGPQFIFQYYREEENGRGNFPPRFSGLQFPNYSSELNVNALELDDSALYLCASSLVGGNEQFFGPGTRLTVL.

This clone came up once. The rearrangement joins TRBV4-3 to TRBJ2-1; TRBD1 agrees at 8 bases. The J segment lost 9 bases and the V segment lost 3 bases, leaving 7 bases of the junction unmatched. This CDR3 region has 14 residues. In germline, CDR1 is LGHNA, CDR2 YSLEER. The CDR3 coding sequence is TGCGCCAGCAGCCACCAGACAGGGGATGGTGAGCAGTTCTTC. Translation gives CASSHQTGDGEQFF.

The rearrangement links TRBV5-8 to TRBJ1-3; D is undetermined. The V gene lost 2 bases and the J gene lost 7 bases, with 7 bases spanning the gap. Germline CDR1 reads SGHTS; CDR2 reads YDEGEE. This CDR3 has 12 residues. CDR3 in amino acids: CASSFRSNTIYF. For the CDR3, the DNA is TGTGCCAGCAGCTTCAGGAGCAACACCATATATTTT.

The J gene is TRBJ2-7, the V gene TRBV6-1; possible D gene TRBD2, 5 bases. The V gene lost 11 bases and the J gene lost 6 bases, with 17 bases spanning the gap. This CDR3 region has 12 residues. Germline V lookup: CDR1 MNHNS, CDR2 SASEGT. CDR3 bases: TGTGCCGTGCGGGCTATAGCGTCCGAGCAGTACTTC. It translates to CAVRAIASEQYF.

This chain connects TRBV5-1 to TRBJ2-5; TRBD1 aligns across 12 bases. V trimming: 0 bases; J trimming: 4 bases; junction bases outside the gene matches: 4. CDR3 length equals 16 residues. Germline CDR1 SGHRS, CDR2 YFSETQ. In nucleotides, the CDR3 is TGCGCCAGCAGCTTGGGTGGGACAGGGGGCGCAGAGACCCAGTACTTC. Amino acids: CASSLGGTGGAETQYF.

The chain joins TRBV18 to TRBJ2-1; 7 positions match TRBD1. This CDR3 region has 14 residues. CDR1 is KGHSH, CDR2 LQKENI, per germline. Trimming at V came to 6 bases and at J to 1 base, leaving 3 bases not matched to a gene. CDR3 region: CASSRDRSYNEQFF. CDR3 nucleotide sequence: TGTGCCAGCTCTCGGGACAGATCCTACAATGAGCAGTTCTTC. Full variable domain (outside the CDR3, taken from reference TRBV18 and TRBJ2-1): NAGVMQNPRHLVRRRGQEARLRCSPMKGHSHVYWYRQLPEEGLKFMVYLQKENIIDESGMPKERFSAEFPKEGPSILRIQQVVRGDSAAYFCASSRDRSYNEQFFGPGTRLTVL.

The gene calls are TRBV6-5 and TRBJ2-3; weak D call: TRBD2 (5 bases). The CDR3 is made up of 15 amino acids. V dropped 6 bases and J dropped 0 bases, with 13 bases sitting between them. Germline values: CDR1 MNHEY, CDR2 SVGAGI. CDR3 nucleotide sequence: TGTGCCAGCAGCCCTCCGGGGTTCAGCACAGATACGCAGTATTTT. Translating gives CASSPPGFSTDTQYF.

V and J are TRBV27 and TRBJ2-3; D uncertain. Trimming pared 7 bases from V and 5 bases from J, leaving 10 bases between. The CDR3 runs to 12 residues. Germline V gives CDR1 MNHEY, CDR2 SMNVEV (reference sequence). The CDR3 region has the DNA TGTGCCAGCACCGATCCCGGAGATACGCAGTATTTT. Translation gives CASTDPGDTQYF.